This T cell receptor (beta chain) was captured in a study of esophageal squamous cell carcinoma under preoperative chemotherapy. V shed 4 bases and J 4 bases; nucleotides not matched to a gene: 6. CDR3 length equals 14 residues. Via MiXCR, TCRdb re-called the PCR reads, giving one row per CDR3 protein. The sample has tens of thousands of distinct CDR3 sequences; around 50% are singletons. Time point defined: before preoperative PTX-NDP chemotherapy. The chain is built from TRBV23-1 and TRBJ2-5; 7 bases line up with TRBD1. TRBV23-1 is marked as an open reading frame, function uncertain. Sampling was performed from a patient given preoperative chemotherapy. This TCR was sampled from a human donor with esophageal squamous cell carcinoma. The donor label of this sample is uncertain. CDR3 bases: TGCGCCAGCAGTCGATCCTACAGGGGAGAGACCCAGTACTTC. As protein: CASSRSYRGETQYF.